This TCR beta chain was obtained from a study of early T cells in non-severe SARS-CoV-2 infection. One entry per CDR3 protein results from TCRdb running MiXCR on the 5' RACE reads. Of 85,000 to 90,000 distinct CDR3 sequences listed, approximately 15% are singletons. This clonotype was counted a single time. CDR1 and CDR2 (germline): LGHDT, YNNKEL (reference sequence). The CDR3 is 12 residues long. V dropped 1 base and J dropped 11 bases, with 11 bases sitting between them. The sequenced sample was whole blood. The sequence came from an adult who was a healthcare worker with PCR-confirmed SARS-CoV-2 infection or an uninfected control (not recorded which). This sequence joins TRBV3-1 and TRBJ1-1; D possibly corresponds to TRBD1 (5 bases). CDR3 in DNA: TGTGCCAGCAGCCAAGGCAGGGTCGGGGCTTTCTTT. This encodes CASSQGRVGAFF.